A selection of T cell receptor beta chains follows, all from one sample in a study of cytomegalovirus exposure and HLA in healthy donors. Method: immunoSEQ multiplex PCR; TCRdb's copy keeps in-frame clones and lacks some. The table shows around 100,000 clones, with 10% occurring only once. Sequencing was carried out using PBMCs. The receptors originated from a man aged 35-49 years in good health and CMV-seropositive. The conserved cysteine and the conserved F or W are not part of the CDR3 here. The size of a clone is reported for some rows only, either as once, few or many, or as a class for expanded clones.

V gene	J gene	clone size	CDR3 protein
TRBV7-2	TRBJ1-5	-	ASRLYPGQNPQH
TRBV27	TRBJ2-7	-	ASSFGRDYEQY
TRBV4-3	TRBJ2-5	-	ASSQGGQGASEQY
TRBV7-8	TRBJ2-5	-	ASSLGPGYQETQY
TRBV6-5	TRBJ1-4	few	ASCRGPSNEKLF
TRBV7-9	TRBJ2-1	-	ASSPWDNYNEQF
TRBV5-1	TRBJ2-7	few	ASTKQGNPYEQY
TRBV30	TRBJ2-5	-	AFLPGLAGGLISETQY
TRBV6-6	TRBJ2-7	few	ASSEDGTDYEQY
TRBV9	TRBJ1-3	few	ASSVEIEVSGNTIY
TRBV4-3	TRBJ2-1	few	ASSQYPGTGDYNEQF
TRBV15	TRBJ1-5	-	ATSRSPSSNQHQH
TRBV29-1	TRBJ2-4	-	SVEGTALAKNIQY
TRBV2	TRBJ1-2	-	ASSGQGDYGYT
TRBV7-7	TRBJ2-7	-	ASSSSEDYEQY
TRBV6-5	-	-	ASRTRAVYEQY
TRBV19	TRBJ2-5	-	ASSMREWEVETQY
TRBV6-6	TRBJ1-2	-	ASSGDMGYGYT
TRBV19	TRBJ1-4	medium-sized	ASRPPGQRNEKLF
TRBV6-1	TRBJ2-7	few	ASSVGDYEQY
TRBV20-1	TRBJ1-2	few	SAGDYYGYT
TRBV19	TRBJ1-2	-	ASSMGGLYGYT
TRBV5-5	TRBJ1-6	-	ASSSRQGYNSPLH
TRBV29-1	TRBJ2-2	few	SVVGPGGTGELF
TRBV5-8	TRBJ2-7	few	ASSLVGGSSYEQY
TRBV5-1	TRBJ2-3	-	ASSLAGAGGTTDTQY
TRBV2	TRBJ2-7	-	ASSEAREGGEQY
TRBV7-9	TRBJ1-4	few	ASSRAGNEKLF
TRBV14	TRBJ2-1	-	ASSPRLAGDREQF
TRBV19	TRBJ1-1	once	ASSATRMNTEAF
TRBV5-1	TRBJ2-5	-	ASSLYGQGVETQY
TRBV19	TRBJ2-1	few	ASSAIGRDNEQF